Below, 16 T cell receptor beta chains from the same sample are listed, as sequenced in a study of CD8 T cells in Susac syndrome. The RNA, roughly 0.45 to 1 ug, was put through reverse transcription using random hexamers. TCRdb analysed the immunoSEQ multiplex PCR reads with MiXCR anew, one entry per CDR3 protein. The sample lists about 84,000 distinct CDR3 sequences, roughly 95% occurring once. The sample was CD8+ T cells from PBMCs. The receptors were sampled from a human donor with Susac syndrome.

This clonotype was recorded a few times. The CDR3 sequence is CASSYSGSYNEQFF. CDR3 nucleotide sequence: TGTGCCAGCAGTTATAGCGGGAGTTACAATGAGCAGTTCTTC. The chain joins TRBV7-3 to TRBJ2-1, with 9 nucleotides matching TRBD2. J was trimmed by 4 bases and V by 6 bases; bases with no gene match: 4. From germline, CDR1 is SGHTA and CDR2 FQGTGA. There are 14 residues in the CDR3.

This chain connects TRBV28 to TRBJ1-2, with a possible D match to TRBD1 (5 bases). Trimming stripped 5 bases from V and 5 bases from J, with 15 bases between. Germline V gives CDR1 MDHEN, CDR2 SYDVKM. CDR3 length: 14 amino acids. For the CDR3, the DNA is TGTGCCAGCAGTCCGCTAAGGGGTTTTTATGGCTACACCTTC. It encodes CASSPLRGFYGYTF.

This chain uses TRBV20-1 with TRBJ2-4; maybe TRBD1 (7 bases). Germline V lookup: CDR1 DFQATT, CDR2 SNEGSKA (reference sequence). V dropped 4 bases and J dropped 5 bases, with 15 bases sitting between them. This CDR3 spans 14 amino acids. The CDR3 DNA reads TGCAGTGCTATAGGCGGGGACAGCGAAAACATTCAGTACTTC. Translated, it gives CSAIGGDSENIQYF.

The chain joins TRBV2 to TRBJ2-1; D possibly corresponds to TRBD1 (6 bases). Per the germline V gene, CDR1 is SNHLY and CDR2 is FYNNEI. The length of the CDR3 is 12 residues. The DNA of the CDR3 is TGTGTGGTGGACAGTGATTACAATGAGCAGTTCTTC. This gives the protein CVVDSDYNEQFF.

The chain links TRBV28 to TRBJ2-5, with 10 bases matching TRBD2. The ends lost 6 bases at V and 2 bases at J; junction bases unmatched: 6. The V gene's germline CDR1 is MDHEN and CDR2 SYDVKM. CDR3 length: 15 residues. DNA of the CDR3: TGTGCCAGCAGCTCCGGGACTAGCGTACAAGAGACCCAGTACTTC. It is translated as CASSSGTSVQETQYF.

The rearrangement links TRBV28 to TRBJ2-3; D is undetermined. V lost 7 bases, J lost 5 bases, and 13 bases lay in between. The CDR3 is made up of 13 amino acids. CDR1 and CDR2 from the germline V gene are MDHEN and SYDVKM. CDR3 in DNA: TGTGCCAGCACTCCCAGTGGGGAAGATACGCAGTATTTT. It codes for CASTPSGEDTQYF.

CDR3 DNA sequence: TGTGCCAGCTCACAAGAGATGACAGGGGTCCCCCTCACTGAAGCTTTCTTT. It codes for CASSQEMTGVPLTEAFF. The rearrangement uses TRBV18 and TRBJ1-1; TRBD1 matches 8 bases. This CDR3 region has 17 residues. Germline V gene lookup returns CDR1 KGHSH and CDR2 LQKENI. V gave up 4 bases and J gave up 4 bases; unmatched junction bases: 14.

J is TRBJ1-1 and V is TRBV10-3; D is unresolved. Trimming removed 6 bases from V and 1 base from J, with 9 bases in between. Germline assignment: CDR1 ENHRY and CDR2 SYGVKD. The length of the CDR3 is 13 residues. The CDR3 spells CAIRNIENTEAFF. The CDR3 region has the DNA TGTGCCATCAGGAACATAGAGAACACTGAAGCTTTCTTT.

The sample holds one count of this clonotype. V gene TRBV6-6 combines with J gene TRBJ2-2; D not resolved. CDR3 size: 13 residues. Looked up from germline, CDR1 is MNHNY and CDR2 is SVGAGI (reference sequence). V was cut by 0 bases and J by 10 bases, with 9 bases left in between. The CDR3 coding sequence is TGTGCCAGCAGTTACTCGAGGCTCGTGGAGCTGTTTTTT. This gives the protein CASSYSRLVELFF.

The J gene is TRBJ2-1, the V gene TRBV27; TRBD1 might be the D (5 bases). The germline V gene has CDR1 MNHEY and CDR2 SMNVEV (reference sequence). Trimming pared 0 bases from V and 3 bases from J, leaving 6 bases between. This CDR3 has 14 residues. DNA of the CDR3: TGTGCCAGCAGTTTATCCACAGGCTACAATGAGCAGTTCTTC. Encoded protein: CASSLSTGYNEQFF.

The gene calls are TRBV28 and TRBJ2-6, with D unclear. Trimming stripped 4 bases from V and 0 bases from J, with 10 bases between. CDR1 and CDR2 (germline): MDHEN, SYDVKM. CDR3 length: 16 residues. CDR3 amino acids: CASSSRINSGANVLTF. In nucleotides, the CDR3 is TGTGCCAGCAGTTCCCGTATAAACTCTGGGGCCAACGTCCTGACTTTC. Variable domain in full (rest from reference TRBV28 and TRBJ2-6): DVKVTQSSRYLVKRTGEKVFLECVQDMDHENMFWYRQDPGLGLRLIYFSYDVKMKEKGDIPEGYSVSREKKERFSLILESASTNQTSMYLCASSSRINSGANVLTFGAGSRLTVL.

This sequence joins TRBV5-4 and TRBJ2-5, with D unresolved. V lost 1 base and J lost 4, with 17 bases in between. Germline loops: CDR1 SGHNT, CDR2 YYREEE (reference sequence). This CDR3 is 16 amino acids long. The CDR3 protein is CASSLFGLVETETQYF. CDR3 bases: TGTGCCAGCAGCTTGTTTGGCCTAGTGGAGACAGAGACCCAGTACTTC.

V and J are TRBV29-1 and TRBJ2-2; no reliable D call. CDR1 SQVTM and CDR2 ANQGSEA come from the germline V gene. V shed 7 bases and J shed 3 bases, with 6 bases lying between them. The CDR3 spans 11 residues. CDR3 sequence reads: CSARYTGELFF. The CDR3 nucleotides are TGCAGCGCTAGGTACACCGGGGAGCTGTTTTTT.

This chain links TRBV4-2 with TRBJ2-3, with 8 bases aligning to TRBD1. The junction had 7 bases not matched to a gene; V was cut back by 0 bases and J by 2 bases. The CDR3 runs 17 residues. Germline lookup yields CDR1 LGHNA and CDR2 YNFKEQ. The CDR3 region is CASSQEPGQEFTDTQYF. CDR3 nucleotides: TGTGCCAGCAGCCAAGAGCCGGGACAGGAGTTCACAGATACGCAGTATTTT.

The gene calls are TRBV20-1 and TRBJ2-3; 11 nucleotides match TRBD2. The CDR3 contains 15 residues. The trim removed 4 bases at V and 1 base at J, leaving 4 bases unmatched. The germline V gene encodes CDR1 DFQATT and CDR2 SNEGSKA (reference sequence). CDR3 nucleotide sequence: TGCAGTGCTATTAGCGGGGGGGGGCGCACAGATACGCAGTATTTT. Its protein is CSAISGGGRTDTQYF.

The J gene is TRBJ1-5, the V gene TRBV24-1; possibly TRBD1 for D (5 bases). This CDR3 has 13 residues. V lost 9 bases and J 4 bases, leaving 12 bases between the germline ends. Germline V gene data show CDR1 as KGHDR and CDR2 as SFDVKD. This CDR3 reads CATGGLQNQPQHF. CDR3 nucleotides: TGTGCCACCGGGGGACTGCAAAATCAGCCCCAGCATTTT.